Sequencing of this TCR beta chain was carried out in a study of T cell repertoires in cytomegalovirus infection. Study summary: Public TCR beta signatures indicated both CMV infection and matching HLA type.

TCRdb recomputed calls from the reads with MiXCR, one row per CDR3 protein. The table lists roughly 150,000 distinct CDR3 sequences, roughly a quarter of them singletons. General study findings and limits: Within the response measured ex vivo, HLA-C-restricted CMV-specific TCR beta clonotypes were dominant. Using cumulative public TCR beta family frequency, the authors identified those who carried CMV together with the relevant HLA.

The germline V gene has CDR1 MNHEY and CDR2 SVGAGI. The CDR3 extends over 15 amino acids. J was trimmed by 5 bases and V by 2 bases; bases with no gene match: 3. In its sample, this clonotype was seen a few times. Antigen unknown. This chain joins TRBV6-5 and TRBJ1-4, with 9 positions matching TRBD1. The sample comprised PBMCs. The receptor comes from a human donor in good health (CMV status not recorded). Some clones in this sample may be carry-over from other donors' samples. The CDR3 DNA follows: TGTGCCAGCAGTTACGAAGGGACAGGGAATGAAAAACTGTTTTTT. Its translation: CASSYEGTGNEKLFF.